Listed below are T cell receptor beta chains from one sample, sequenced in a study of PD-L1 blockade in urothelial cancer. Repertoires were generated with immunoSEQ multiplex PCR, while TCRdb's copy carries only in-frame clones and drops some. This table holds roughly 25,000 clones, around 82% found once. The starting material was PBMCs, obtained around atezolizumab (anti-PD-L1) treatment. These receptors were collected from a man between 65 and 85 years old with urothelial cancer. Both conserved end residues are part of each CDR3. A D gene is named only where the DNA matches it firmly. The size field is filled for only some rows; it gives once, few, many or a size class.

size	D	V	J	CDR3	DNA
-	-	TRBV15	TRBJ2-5	CATSEGQETQYF	TGTGCCACCAGCGAGGGACAAGAGACCCAGTACTTC
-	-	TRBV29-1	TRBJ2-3	CSVDKPQGTDTQYF	TGCAGCGTTGATAAGCCCCAGGGGACAGATACGCAGTATTTT
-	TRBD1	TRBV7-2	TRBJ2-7	CASTFGWGQPYEQYF	TGTGCCAGCACCTTCGGGTGGGGACAGCCCTACGAGCAGTACTTC
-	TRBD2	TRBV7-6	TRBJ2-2	CASSLASASGKSTGELFF	TGTGCCAGCAGCTTAGCCAGCGCTAGCGGGAAGTCCACCGGGGAGCTGTTTTTT
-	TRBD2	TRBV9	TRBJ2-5	CASSVGGGAGETQYF	TGTGCCAGCAGCGTTGGGGGAGGGGCCGGGGAGACCCAGTACTTC
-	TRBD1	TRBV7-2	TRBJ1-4	CASSPQTGLNEKLFF	TGTGCCAGCAGCCCCCAGACAGGGCTTAATGAAAAACTGTTTTTT
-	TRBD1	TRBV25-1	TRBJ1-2	CASSANGQGNYGYTF	TGTGCCAGCAGTGCGAATGGACAGGGCAACTATGGCTACACCTTC
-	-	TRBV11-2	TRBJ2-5	CASSLQGTPSQETQYF	TGTGCCAGCAGCCTCCAGGGTACCCCCTCTCAAGAGACCCAGTACTTC
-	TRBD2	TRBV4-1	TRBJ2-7	CASSPSGTGGNYEQYF	TGCGCCAGCAGCCCTTCTGGGACCGGGGGGAACTACGAGCAGTACTTC
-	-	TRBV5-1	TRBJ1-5	CASSLTGLFNQPQHF	TGCGCCAGCAGCTTGACAGGGCTCTTCAATCAGCCCCAGCATTTT
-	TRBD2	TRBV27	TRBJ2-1	CASSWGLIAGRNEQFF	TGTGCCAGCAGTTGGGGTCTTATAGCGGGACGGAATGAGCAGTTCTTC
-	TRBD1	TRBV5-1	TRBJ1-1	CASSLPTGGLNTEAFF	TGCGCCAGCAGCCTCCCGACAGGGGGCTTGAACACTGAAGCTTTCTTT
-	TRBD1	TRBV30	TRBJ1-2	CAWTQKLRRRDRGAYGYTF	TGTGCCTGGACCCAGAAGTTGAGACGGCGGGACAGGGGGGCCTATGGCTACACCTTC
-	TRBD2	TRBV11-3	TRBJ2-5	CASSLEASGRGETQYF	TGTGCCAGCAGCTTAGAGGCTAGCGGGAGAGGAGAGACCCAGTACTTC
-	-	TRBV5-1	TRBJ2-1	CASSLGWPVSSYNEQFF	TGCGCCAGCAGCTTGGGTTGGCCAGTAAGCTCCTACAATGAGCAGTTCTTC
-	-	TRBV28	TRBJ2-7	CASSVSGGYEQYF	TGTGCCAGCAGTGTATCCGGTGGCTACGAGCAGTACTTC
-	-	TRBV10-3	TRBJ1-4	CAIRDNPGVNEKLFF	TGTGCCATCAGAGATAATCCAGGGGTTAATGAAAAACTGTTTTTT
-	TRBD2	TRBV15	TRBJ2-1	CATSPRLAGARNEQFF	TGTGCCACCAGCCCGCGGTTAGCGGGAGCTCGGAATGAGCAGTTCTTC
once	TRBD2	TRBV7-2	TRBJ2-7	CASSTQLAGDAYEQYF	TGTGCCAGCAGCACACAACTAGCGGGAGATGCCTACGAGCAGTACTTC
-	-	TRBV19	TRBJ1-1	CASRTALGSTEAFF	TGTGCCAGTAGAACAGCCCTTGGCTCGACTGAAGCTTTCTTT
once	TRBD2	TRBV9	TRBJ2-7	CASSVAGSSGGMNEQYF	TGTGCCAGCAGCGTAGCCGGGTCGTCGGGGGGAATGAACGAGCAGTACTTC
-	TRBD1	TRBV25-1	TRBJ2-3	CASTKPGTGTDTQYF	TGTGCCAGCACTAAACCCGGGACAGGTACAGATACGCAGTATTTT
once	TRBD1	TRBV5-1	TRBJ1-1	CASSSGTVNPEAFF	TGCGCCAGCAGCTCCGGGACAGTTAATCCTGAAGCTTTCTTT
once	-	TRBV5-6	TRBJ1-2	CASSLGRPGYTF	TGTGCCAGCAGCTTGGGGCGGCCAGGCTACACCTTC